The clone carrying this T cell receptor (beta chain) came up a few times. V lost 4 bases and J 5 bases, leaving 15 bases between the germline ends. The germline gives CDR1 LGHDT, CDR2 YNNKEL (reference sequence). This CDR3 is 14 amino acids long. TCRdb redid the calling of the RT-PCR reads with MiXCR, one entry per CDR3 protein. There are approximately 720,000 distinct CDR3 sequences in the sample; more than 13% occur only once, and roughly 4% lies in the top ten. Sequenced material: memory CD4+ T cells from blood. The chain recombines TRBV3-1 with TRBJ2-7, with a tentative D call TRBD1 (6 bases). The sequence derives from a female donor in good health, serving as a healthy control. In DNA, the CDR3 is TGTGCCAGCAGCCCCTTCACAGGGTCCAACGAGCAGTACTTC. Protein product: CASSPFTGSNEQYF.